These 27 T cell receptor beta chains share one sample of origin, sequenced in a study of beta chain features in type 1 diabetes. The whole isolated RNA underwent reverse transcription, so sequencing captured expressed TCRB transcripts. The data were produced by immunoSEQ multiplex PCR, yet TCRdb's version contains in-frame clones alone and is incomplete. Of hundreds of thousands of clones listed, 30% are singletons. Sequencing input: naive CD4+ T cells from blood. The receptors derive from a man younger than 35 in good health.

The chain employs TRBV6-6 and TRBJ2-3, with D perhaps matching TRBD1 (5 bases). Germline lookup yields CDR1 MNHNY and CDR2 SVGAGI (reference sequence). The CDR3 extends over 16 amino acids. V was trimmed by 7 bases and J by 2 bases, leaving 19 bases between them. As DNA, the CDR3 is TGTGCCAGCAATCACAGGACCACTAAATACACAGATACGCAGTATTTT. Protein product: CASNHRTTKYTDTQYF.

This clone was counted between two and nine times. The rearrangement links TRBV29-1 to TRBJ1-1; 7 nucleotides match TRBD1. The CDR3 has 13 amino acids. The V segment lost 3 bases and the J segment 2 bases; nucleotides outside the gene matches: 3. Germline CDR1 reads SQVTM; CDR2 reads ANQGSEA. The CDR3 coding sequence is TGCAGCGTTGAGGCAGGGGGTAACACTGAAGCTTTCTTT. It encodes CSVEAGGNTEAFF.

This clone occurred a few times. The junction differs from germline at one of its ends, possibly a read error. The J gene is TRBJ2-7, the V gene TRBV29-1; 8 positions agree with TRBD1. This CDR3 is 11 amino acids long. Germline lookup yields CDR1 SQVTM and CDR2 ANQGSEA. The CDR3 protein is CSVEERDRQFF. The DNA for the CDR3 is TGCAGCGTTGAAGAGCGGGACAGGCAATTCTTC.

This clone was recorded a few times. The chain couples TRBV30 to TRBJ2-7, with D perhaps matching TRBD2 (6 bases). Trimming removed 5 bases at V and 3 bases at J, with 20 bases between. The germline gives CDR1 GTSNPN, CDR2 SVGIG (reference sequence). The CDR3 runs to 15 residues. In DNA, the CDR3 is TGTGCCTGGGCCCCCGGGGGACGGAGGATCTACGAGCAGTACTTC. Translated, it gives CAWAPGGRRIYEQYF.

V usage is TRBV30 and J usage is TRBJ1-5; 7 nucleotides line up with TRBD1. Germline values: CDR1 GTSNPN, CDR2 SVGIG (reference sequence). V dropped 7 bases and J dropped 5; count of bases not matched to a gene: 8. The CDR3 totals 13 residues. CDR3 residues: CASQGQRDQPQHF. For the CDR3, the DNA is TGTGCCTCGCAGGGACAGAGGGATCAGCCCCAGCATTTT.

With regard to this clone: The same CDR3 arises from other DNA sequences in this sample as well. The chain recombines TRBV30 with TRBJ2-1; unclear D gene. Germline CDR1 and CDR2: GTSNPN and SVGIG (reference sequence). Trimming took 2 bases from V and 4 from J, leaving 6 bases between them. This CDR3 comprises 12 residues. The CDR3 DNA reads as TGTGCCTGGAGTCACAGATACAATGAGCAGTTCTTC. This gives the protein CAWSHRYNEQFF.

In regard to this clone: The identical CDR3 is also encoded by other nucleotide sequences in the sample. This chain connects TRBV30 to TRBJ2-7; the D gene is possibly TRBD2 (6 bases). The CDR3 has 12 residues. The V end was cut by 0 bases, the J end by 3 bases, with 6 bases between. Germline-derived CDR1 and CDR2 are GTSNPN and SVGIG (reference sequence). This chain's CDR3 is CAWSVGGYEQYF. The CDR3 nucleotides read TGTGCCTGGAGTGTGGGAGGCTACGAGCAGTACTTC.

The CDR3 nucleotides read TGTGCCAGCAGTTCTTCCCCTTATGGCTACACCTTC. The encoded protein is CASSSSPYGYTF. This chain uses TRBV28 with TRBJ1-2, with D uncertain. Per germline, CDR1 MDHEN and CDR2 SYDVKM. This CDR3 region has 12 residues. V was trimmed by 4 bases and J by 5 bases, leaving 8 bases between them.

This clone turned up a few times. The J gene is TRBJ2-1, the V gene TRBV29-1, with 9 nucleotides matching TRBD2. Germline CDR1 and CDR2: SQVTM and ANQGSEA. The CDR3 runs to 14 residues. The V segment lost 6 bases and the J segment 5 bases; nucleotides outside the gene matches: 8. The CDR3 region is CSVRGRLADNEQFF. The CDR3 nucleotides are TGCAGCGTCCGCGGGAGACTAGCGGACAATGAGCAGTTCTTC.

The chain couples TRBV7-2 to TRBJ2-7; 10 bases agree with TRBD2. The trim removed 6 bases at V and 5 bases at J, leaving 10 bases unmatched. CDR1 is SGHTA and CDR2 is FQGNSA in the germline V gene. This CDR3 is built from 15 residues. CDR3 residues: CASRLGLAGDNEQYF. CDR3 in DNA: TGTGCCAGCAGGTTGGGGCTAGCGGGAGACAACGAGCAGTACTTC.

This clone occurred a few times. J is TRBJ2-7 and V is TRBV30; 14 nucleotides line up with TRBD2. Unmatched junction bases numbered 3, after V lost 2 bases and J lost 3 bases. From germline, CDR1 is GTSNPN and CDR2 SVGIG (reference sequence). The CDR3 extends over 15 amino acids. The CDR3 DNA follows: TGTGCCTGGAGTTTGGGACTAGCGGGGGACTACGAGCAGTACTTC. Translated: CAWSLGLAGDYEQYF. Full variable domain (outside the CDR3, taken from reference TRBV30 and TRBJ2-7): SQTIHQWPATLVQPVGSPLSLECTVEGTSNPNLYWYRQAAGRGLQLLFYSVGIGQISSEVPQNLSASRPQDRQFILSSKKLLLSDSGFYLCAWSLGLAGDYEQYFGPGTRLTVT.

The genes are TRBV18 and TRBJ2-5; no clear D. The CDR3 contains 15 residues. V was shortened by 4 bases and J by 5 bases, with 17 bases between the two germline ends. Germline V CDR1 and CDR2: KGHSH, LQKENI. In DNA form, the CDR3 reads TGTGCCAGCTCACTGCCGCCCGTGTTTGGGGAGACCCAGTACTTC. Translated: CASSLPPVFGETQYF. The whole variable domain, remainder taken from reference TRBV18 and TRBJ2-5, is NAGVMQNPRHLVRRRGQEARLRCSPMKGHSHVYWYRQLPEEGLKFMVYLQKENIIDESGMPKERFSAEFPKEGPSILRIQQVVRGDSAAYFCASSLPPVFGETQYFGPGTRLLVL.

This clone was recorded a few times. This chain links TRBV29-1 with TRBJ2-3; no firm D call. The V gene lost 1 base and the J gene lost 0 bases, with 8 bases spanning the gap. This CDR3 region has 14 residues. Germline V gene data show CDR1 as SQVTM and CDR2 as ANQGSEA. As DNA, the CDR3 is TGCAGCGTTGAAGGCCGCCCTAGCACAGATACGCAGTATTTT. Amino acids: CSVEGRPSTDTQYF.

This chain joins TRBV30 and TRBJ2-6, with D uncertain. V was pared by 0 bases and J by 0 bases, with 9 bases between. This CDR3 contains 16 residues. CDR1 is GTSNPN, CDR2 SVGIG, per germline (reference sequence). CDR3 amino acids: CAWSVGRTSGANVLTF. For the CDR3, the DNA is TGTGCCTGGAGTGTCGGACGAACCTCTGGGGCCAACGTCCTGACTTTC.

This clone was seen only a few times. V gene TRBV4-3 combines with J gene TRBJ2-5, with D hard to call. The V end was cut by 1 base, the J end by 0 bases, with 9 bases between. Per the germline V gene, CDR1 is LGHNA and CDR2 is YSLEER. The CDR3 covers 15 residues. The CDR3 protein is CASSQGYSDQETQYF. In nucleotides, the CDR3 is TGCGCCAGCAGCCAAGGTTACAGCGACCAAGAGACCCAGTACTTC.

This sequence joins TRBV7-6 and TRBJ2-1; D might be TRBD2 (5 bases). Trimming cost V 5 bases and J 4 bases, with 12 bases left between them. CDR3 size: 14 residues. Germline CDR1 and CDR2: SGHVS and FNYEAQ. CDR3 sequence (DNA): TGTGCCAGCAGCCCCCCCGAGGGATACAATGAGCAGTTCTTC. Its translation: CASSPPEGYNEQFF.

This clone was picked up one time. The CDR3: CASRQSNQPQHF. The DNA of the CDR3 is TGTGCCAGCAGACAGAGCAATCAGCCCCAGCATTTT. The rearrangement uses TRBV27 and TRBJ1-5; no clear D. This CDR3 comprises 12 residues. Germline V lookup: CDR1 MNHEY, CDR2 SMNVEV (reference sequence). V was pared by 6 bases and J by 1 base, with 4 bases between.

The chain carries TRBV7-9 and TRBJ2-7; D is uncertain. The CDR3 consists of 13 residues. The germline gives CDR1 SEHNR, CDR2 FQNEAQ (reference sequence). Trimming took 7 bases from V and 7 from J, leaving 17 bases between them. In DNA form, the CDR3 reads TGTGCCAGCAAACCCAGGACGGGCCGGGAGCAGTACTTC. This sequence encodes CASKPRTGREQYF.

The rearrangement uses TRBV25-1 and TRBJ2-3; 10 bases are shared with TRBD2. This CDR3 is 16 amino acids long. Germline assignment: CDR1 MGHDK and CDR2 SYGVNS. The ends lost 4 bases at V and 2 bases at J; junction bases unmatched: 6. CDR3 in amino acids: CASSGGTSENTDTQYF. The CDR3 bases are TGTGCCAGCAGTGGAGGGACTAGCGAGAACACAGATACGCAGTATTTT.

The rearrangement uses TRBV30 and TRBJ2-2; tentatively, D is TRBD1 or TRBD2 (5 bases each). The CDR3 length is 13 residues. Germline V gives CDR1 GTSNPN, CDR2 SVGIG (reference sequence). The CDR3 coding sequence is TGTGCTTTCGGGACCCCGGGCCCCGGGGAGCTGTTTTTT. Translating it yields CAFGTPGPGELFF. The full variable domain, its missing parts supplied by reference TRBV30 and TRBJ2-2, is SQTIHQWPATLVQPVGSPLSLECTVEGTSNPNLYWYRQAAGRGLQLLFYSVGIGQISSEVPQNLSASRPQDRQFILSSKKLLLSDSGFYLCAFGTPGPGELFFGEGSRLTVL.

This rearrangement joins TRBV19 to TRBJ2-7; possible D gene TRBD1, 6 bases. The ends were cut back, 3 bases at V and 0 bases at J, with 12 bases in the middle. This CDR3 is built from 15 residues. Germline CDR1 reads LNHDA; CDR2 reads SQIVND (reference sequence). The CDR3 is CASSMRQAGSYEQYF. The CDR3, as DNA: TGTGCCAGTAGTATGCGACAGGCCGGCTCCTACGAGCAGTACTTC.

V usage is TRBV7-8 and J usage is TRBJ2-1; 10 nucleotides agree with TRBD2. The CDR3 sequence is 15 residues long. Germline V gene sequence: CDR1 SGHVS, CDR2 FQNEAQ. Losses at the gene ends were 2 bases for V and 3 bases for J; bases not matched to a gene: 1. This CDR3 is CASSLSGRVYNEQFF. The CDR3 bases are TGTGCCAGCAGCTTAAGCGGGAGGGTCTACAATGAGCAGTTCTTC.

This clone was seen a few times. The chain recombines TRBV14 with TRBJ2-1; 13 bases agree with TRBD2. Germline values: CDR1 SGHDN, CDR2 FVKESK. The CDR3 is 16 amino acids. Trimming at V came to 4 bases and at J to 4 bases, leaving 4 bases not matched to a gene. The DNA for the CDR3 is TGTGCCAGCAGCCCCCGGACTAGCGGGGGATACAATGAGCAGTTCTTC. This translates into CASSPRTSGGYNEQFF.

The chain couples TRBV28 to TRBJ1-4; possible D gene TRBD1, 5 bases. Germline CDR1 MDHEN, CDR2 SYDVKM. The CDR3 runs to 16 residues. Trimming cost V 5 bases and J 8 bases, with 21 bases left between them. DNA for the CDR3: TGTGCCAGCAGTGGGGCCCGGGCCTCCTCCAGAGAAAAACTGTTTTTT. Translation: CASSGARASSREKLFF.

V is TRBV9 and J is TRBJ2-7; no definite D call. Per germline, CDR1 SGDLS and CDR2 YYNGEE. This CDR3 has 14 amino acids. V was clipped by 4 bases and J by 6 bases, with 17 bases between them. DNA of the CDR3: TGTGCCAGCAGCCCCGACCCCGCGGTCTCCGAGCAGTACTTC. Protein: CASSPDPAVSEQYF.

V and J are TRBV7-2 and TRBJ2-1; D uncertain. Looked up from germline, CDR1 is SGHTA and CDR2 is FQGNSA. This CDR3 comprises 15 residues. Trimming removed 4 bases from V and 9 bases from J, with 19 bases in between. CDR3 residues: CASSSEPGRSSEQFF. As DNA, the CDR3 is TGTGCCAGCAGCTCCGAACCGGGTCGATCTAGTGAGCAGTTCTTC. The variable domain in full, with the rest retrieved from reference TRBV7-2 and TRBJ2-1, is GAGVSQSPSNKVTEKGKDVELRCDPISGHTALYWYRQSLGQGLEFLIYFQGNSAPDKSGLPSDRFSAERTGGSVSTLTIQRTQQEDSAVYLCASSSEPGRSSEQFFGPGTRLTVL.

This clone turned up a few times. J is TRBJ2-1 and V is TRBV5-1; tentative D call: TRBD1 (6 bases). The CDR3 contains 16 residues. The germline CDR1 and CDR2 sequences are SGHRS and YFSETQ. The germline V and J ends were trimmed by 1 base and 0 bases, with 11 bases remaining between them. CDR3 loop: CASSLRGDTSYNEQFF. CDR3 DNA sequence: TGCGCCAGCAGCTTGCGTGGGGACACCTCCTACAATGAGCAGTTCTTC.